Shown below are 11 T cell receptor beta chains from a single sample sequenced in a study of identical twins. TCRdb reprocessed the 5' RACE reads via MiXCR and lists one record per CDR3 protein. The data hold fewer than 250,000 distinct CDR3 sequences, with approximately 7.9% observed a single time. The same sample was also studied in work on yellow fever vaccine responses in identical twins.

Sequenced material: CD8+ T cells sorted from blood. The receptors here all came from a woman under 30 in good health.

This clonotype was recorded at least ten times. V and J are TRBV27 and TRBJ2-4, with 7 bases matching TRBD1. Germline V gives CDR1 MNHEY, CDR2 SMNVEV (reference sequence). The junction had 7 bases not matched to a gene; V was cut back by 0 bases and J by 8 bases. The CDR3 covers 15 residues. DNA of the CDR3: TGTGCCAGCAGTTTATCGTACAGGGGTAGTGACATTCAGTACTTC. This gives the protein CASSLSYRGSDIQYF.

This clonotype was found many times. The chain has TRBV7-9 and TRBJ2-5; D perhaps matches TRBD1 (5 bases). The V and J ends lost 8 bases and 5 bases respectively, with 21 bases between them. The CDR3 spans 15 residues. The germline V gene has CDR1 SEHNR and CDR2 FQNEAQ (reference sequence). This CDR3 reads CASGYQTASGETQYF. The CDR3 nucleotides are TGTGCCAGCGGGTATCAGACCGCGTCAGGGGAGACCCAGTACTTC.

Details on this clonotype: A junction end diverges from the germline sequence, so it may reflect a read error. The chain employs TRBV29-1 and TRBJ2-1; D ambiguous. This CDR3 comprises 11 residues. Germline CDR1 SQVTM, CDR2 ANQGSEA. Here the CDR3 DNA reads TGCTGCGTTGTGCCCTACAATGAGCAGTTCTTC. This codes for CCVVPYNEQFF.

The table lists this clonotype with a few counts. The chain joins TRBV13 to TRBJ2-2, with a weak D call TRBD1 (6 bases). Germline V lookup: CDR1 PRHDT, CDR2 FYEKMQ (reference sequence). The CDR3 sequence is 17 residues long. V was pared by 1 base and J by 5 bases, with 17 bases between. CDR3 DNA: TGTGCCAGCAGCTTAGAACCTACAGGGATCCGAACCGGGGAGCTGTTTTTT. Translating it yields CASSLEPTGIRTGELFF.

The chain joins TRBV11-2 to TRBJ2-1, with no clear D. The CDR3 contains 13 residues. The V gene's germline CDR1 is SGHAT and CDR2 FQNNGV. V shed 5 bases and J shed 6 bases, with 11 bases lying between them. In DNA form, the CDR3 reads TGTGCCAGCAGCCCCAGCCTGGGCAATGAGCAGTTCTTC. Amino acids: CASSPSLGNEQFF.

This clonotype was found a few times. V and J are TRBV6-1 and TRBJ2-7, with a possible D match to TRBD2 (5 bases). Germline lookup yields CDR1 MNHNS and CDR2 SASEGT. CDR3 length: 14 residues. Trimming cost V 9 bases and J 0 bases, with 15 bases left between them. The CDR3 spells CASADSGSSYEQYF. The CDR3 DNA follows: TGTGCCAGTGCGGATAGTGGGAGCTCCTACGAGCAGTACTTC.

V gene TRBV11-2 combines with J gene TRBJ1-3; D not resolved. The CDR3 runs to 15 residues. V lost 5 bases and J lost 0, with 11 bases in between. Germline values: CDR1 SGHAT, CDR2 FQNNGV. The DNA for the CDR3 is TGTGCCAGCAGCCCAGGACGGAACTCTGGAAACACCATATATTTT. Amino acid sequence: CASSPGRNSGNTIYF.

This clonotype has at least ten counts. The chain uses TRBV20-1 and TRBJ2-5; 9 bases match TRBD1. V trimming: 6 bases; J trimming: 1 base; junction bases outside the gene matches: 6. CDR1 and CDR2 (germline): DFQATT, SNEGSKA (reference sequence). The CDR3 loop spans 14 amino acids. This CDR3 is CSARTGEGQETQYF. The CDR3 DNA is TGCAGTGCCCGGACAGGGGAGGGCCAAGAGACCCAGTACTTC.

This clonotype was counted a few times. The chain links TRBV4-1 to TRBJ2-1; D unresolved. This CDR3 comprises 12 residues. CDR1 MGHRA and CDR2 YSYEKL come from the germline V gene. Deletions cut 4 bases from V and 8 bases from J, with 9 bases between. The CDR3 DNA reads TGCGCCAGCAGCCCAGATGTGGATGAGCAGTTCTTC. Protein: CASSPDVDEQFF.

This clonotype came up many times. The rearrangement uses TRBV29-1 and TRBJ2-1, with 9 bases identical to TRBD1. With 0 bases clipped from V and 7 bases from J, the junction kept 4 bases outside the gene matches. Germline loops: CDR1 SQVTM, CDR2 ANQGSEA. The CDR3 runs 14 residues. CDR3: CSVEEGQGGNEQFF. Here the CDR3 DNA reads TGCAGCGTTGAAGAGGGACAGGGCGGGAATGAGCAGTTCTTC.

The chain is built from TRBV28 and TRBJ2-7; D is possibly TRBD1 (5 bases). In germline, CDR1 is MDHEN, CDR2 SYDVKM. Deletions cut 2 bases from V and 2 bases from J, with 13 bases between. The CDR3 is made up of 15 amino acids. The CDR3 here is CASSLTQGLTYEQYF. For the CDR3, the DNA is TGTGCCAGCAGTTTAACGCAGGGATTAACCTACGAGCAGTACTTC.